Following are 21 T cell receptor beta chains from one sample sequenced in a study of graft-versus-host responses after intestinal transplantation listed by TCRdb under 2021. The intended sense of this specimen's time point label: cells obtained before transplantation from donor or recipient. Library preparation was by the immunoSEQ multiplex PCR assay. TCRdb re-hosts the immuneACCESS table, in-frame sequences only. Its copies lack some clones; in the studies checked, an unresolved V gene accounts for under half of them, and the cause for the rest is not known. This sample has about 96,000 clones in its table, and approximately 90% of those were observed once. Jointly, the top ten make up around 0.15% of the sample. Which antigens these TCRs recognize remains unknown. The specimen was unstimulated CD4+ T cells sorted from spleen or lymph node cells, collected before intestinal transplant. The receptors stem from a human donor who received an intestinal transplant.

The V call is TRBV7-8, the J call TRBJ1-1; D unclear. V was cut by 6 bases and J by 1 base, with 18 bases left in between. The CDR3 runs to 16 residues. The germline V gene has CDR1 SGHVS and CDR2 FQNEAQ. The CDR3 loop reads CASRQREGSANTEAFF. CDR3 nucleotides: TGTGCCAGCAGACAAAGAGAAGGCAGCGCGAACACTGAAGCTTTCTTT. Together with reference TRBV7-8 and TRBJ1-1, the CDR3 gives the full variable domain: GAGVSQSPRYKVAKRGQDVALRCDPISGHVSLFWYQQALGQGPEFLTYFQNEAQLDKSGLPSDRFFAERPEGSVSTLKIQRTQQEDSAVYLCASRQREGSANTEAFFGQGTRLTVV.

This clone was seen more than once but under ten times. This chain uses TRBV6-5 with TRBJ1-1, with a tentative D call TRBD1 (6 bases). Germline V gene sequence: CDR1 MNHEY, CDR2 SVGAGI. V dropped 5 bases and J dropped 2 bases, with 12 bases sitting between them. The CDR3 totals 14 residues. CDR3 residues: CASSDLQGNTEAFF. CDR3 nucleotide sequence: TGTGCCAGCAGTGATTTACAGGGAAACACTGAAGCTTTCTTT.

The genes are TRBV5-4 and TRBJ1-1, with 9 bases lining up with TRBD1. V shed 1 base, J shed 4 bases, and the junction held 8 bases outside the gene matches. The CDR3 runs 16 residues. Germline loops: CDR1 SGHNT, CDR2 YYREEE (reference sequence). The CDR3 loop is CASSLRGQGGSTEAFF. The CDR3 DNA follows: TGTGCCAGCAGCTTGCGGGGACAGGGCGGAAGCACTGAAGCTTTCTTT.

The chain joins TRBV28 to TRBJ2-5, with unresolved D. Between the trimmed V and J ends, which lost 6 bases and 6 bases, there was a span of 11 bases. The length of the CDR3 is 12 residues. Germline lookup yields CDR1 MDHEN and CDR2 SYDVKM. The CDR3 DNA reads TGTGCCAGCAGCGTTAAGCCCAAGACCCAGTACTTC. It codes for CASSVKPKTQYF.

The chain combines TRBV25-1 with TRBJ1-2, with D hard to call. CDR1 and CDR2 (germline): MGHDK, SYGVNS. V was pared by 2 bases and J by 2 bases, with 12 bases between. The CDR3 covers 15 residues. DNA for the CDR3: TGTGCCAGCAGTGAACCCGAGGGATCAAACTATGGCTACACCTTC. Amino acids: CASSEPEGSNYGYTF.

In nucleotides, the CDR3 is TGTGCCTGGAGTTCAGGGCGGGGTTCCTACAATGAGCAGTTCTTC. Translated, it gives CAWSSGRGSYNEQFF. V usage is TRBV30 and J usage is TRBJ2-1; possible D gene TRBD2, 6 bases. Germline-derived CDR1 and CDR2 are GTSNPN and SVGIG (reference sequence). The CDR3 runs 15 residues. With 2 bases removed from V and 1 base from J, the gap between germline ends came to 12 bases.

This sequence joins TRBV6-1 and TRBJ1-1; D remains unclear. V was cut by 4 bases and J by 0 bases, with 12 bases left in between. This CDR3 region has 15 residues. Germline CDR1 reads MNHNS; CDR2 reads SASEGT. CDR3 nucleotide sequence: TGTGCCAGCAGTGCCGAGAGGTGGGTGAACACTGAAGCTTTCTTT. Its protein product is CASSAERWVNTEAFF.

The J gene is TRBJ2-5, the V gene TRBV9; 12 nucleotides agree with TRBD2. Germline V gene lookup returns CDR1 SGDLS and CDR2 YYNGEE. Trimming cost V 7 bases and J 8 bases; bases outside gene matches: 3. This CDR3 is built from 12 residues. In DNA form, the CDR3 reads TGTGCCAGCCAGACTAGCGGGAGTACCCAGTACTTC. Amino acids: CASQTSGSTQYF.

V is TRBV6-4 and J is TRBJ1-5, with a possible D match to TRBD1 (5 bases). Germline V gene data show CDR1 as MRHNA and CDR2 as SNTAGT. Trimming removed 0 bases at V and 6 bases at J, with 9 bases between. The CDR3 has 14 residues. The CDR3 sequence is CASSDSWGGQPQHF. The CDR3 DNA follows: TGTGCCAGCAGTGACTCGTGGGGGGGTCAGCCCCAGCATTTT.

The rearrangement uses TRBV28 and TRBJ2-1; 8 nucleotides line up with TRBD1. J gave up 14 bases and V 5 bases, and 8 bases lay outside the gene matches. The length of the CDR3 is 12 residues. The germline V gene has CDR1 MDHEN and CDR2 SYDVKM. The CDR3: CASSPLGQGEFF. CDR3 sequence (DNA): TGTGCCAGCAGTCCCCTCGGACAGGGTGAGTTCTTC.

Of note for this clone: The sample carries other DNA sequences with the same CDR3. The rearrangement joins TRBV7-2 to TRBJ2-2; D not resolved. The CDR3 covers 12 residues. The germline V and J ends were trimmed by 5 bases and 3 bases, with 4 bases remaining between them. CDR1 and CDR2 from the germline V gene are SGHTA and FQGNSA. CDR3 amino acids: CASSSYTGELFF. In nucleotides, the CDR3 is TGTGCCAGCAGCAGCTACACCGGGGAGCTGTTTTTT.

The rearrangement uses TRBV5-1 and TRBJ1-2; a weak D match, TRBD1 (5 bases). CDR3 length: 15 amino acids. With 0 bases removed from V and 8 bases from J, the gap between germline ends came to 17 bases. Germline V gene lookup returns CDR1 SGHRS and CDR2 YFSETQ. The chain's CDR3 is CASSLEVGRDLGYTF. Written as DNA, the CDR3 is TGCGCCAGCAGCTTGGAGGTCGGCAGGGATCTGGGCTACACCTTC.

The CDR3 spells CASSQASAAGGEKLFF. DNA of the CDR3: TGCGCCAGCAGCCAAGCGTCCGCAGCAGGAGGCGAAAAACTGTTTTTT. The chain employs TRBV4-1 and TRBJ1-4; D is unclear. Germline V gene data show CDR1 as MGHRA and CDR2 as YSYEKL. CDR3 size: 16 residues. V gave up 1 base and J gave up 8 bases, with 17 bases separating them.

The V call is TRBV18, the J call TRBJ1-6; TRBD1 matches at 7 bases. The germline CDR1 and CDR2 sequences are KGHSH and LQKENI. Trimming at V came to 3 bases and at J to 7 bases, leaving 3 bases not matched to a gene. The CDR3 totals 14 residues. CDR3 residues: CASSPDRKNSPLHF. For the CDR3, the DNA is TGTGCCAGCTCACCGGACAGGAAGAATTCACCCCTCCACTTT.

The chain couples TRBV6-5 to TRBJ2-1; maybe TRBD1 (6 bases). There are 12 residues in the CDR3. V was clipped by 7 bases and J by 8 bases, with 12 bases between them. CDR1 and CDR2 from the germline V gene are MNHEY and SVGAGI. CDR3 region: CASNGQIHEQFF. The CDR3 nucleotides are TGTGCCAGCAACGGACAGATCCATGAGCAGTTCTTC.

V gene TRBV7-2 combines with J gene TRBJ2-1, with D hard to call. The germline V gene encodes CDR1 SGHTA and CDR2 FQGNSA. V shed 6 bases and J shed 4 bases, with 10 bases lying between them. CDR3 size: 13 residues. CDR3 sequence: CASRGYMYNEQFF. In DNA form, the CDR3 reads TGTGCCAGCAGGGGCTATATGTACAATGAGCAGTTCTTC.

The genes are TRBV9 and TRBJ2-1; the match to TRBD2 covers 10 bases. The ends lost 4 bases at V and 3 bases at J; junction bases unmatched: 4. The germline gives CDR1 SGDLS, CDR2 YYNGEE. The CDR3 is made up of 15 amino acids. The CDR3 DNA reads TGTGCCAGCAGCCTACGGACTAGCGGCTACAATGAGCAGTTCTTC. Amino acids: CASSLRTSGYNEQFF. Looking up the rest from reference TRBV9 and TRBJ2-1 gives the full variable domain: DSGVTQTPKHLITATGQRVTLRCSPRSGDLSVYWYQQSLDQGLQFLIQYYNGEERAKGNILERFSAQQFPDLHSELNLSSLELGDSALYFCASSLRTSGYNEQFFGPGTRLTVL.

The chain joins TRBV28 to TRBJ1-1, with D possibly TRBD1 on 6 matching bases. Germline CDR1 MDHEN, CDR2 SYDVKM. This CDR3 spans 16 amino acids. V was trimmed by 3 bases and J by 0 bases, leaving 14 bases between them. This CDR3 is CASSFGQGLLNTEAFF. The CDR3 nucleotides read TGTGCCAGCAGTTTCGGCCAGGGGTTATTGAACACTGAAGCTTTCTTT. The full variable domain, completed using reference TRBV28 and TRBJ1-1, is DVKVTQSSRYLVKRTGEKVFLECVQDMDHENMFWYRQDPGLGLRLIYFSYDVKMKEKGDIPEGYSVSREKKERFSLILESASTNQTSMYLCASSFGQGLLNTEAFFGQGTRLTVV.

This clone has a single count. The CDR3 coding sequence is TGTGCCAGCAGCTTGAGGGGGGGCAACACTGAAGCTTTCTTT. Protein: CASSLRGGNTEAFF. This chain connects TRBV5-4 to TRBJ1-1, with D perhaps TRBD1 (6 bases). Per germline, CDR1 SGHNT and CDR2 YYREEE (reference sequence). The V and J ends lost 1 base and 2 bases respectively, with 9 bases between them. The CDR3 spans 14 residues.

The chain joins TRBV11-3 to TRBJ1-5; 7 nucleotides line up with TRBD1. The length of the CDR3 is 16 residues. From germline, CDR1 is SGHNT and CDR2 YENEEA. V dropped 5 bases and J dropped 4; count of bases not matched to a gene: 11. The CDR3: CASSQGTAVGNQPQHF. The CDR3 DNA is TGTGCCAGCAGCCAGGGGACAGCCGTGGGGAATCAGCCCCAGCATTTT.

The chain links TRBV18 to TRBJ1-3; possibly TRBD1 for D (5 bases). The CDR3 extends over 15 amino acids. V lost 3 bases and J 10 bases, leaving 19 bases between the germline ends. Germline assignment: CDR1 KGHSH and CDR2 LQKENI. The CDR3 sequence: CASSPRDRRGGTIYF. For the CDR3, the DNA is TGTGCCAGCTCACCCCGGGACCGACGTGGGGGGACCATATATTTT.